This TCR beta chain originates from a study of response to subunit inactivated influenza vaccine. From the RT-PCR reads, TCRdb called clonotypes with MiXCR, one entry per CDR3 protein. There are 150,000 or so distinct CDR3 sequences in the sample; approximately 11% occur only once, and 9.5% to 15% lies in the top ten. The study's findings and limits: The study's authors posited that every seasonal influenza vaccination enlists few new T cells.

Per the germline V gene, CDR1 is SGHRS and CDR2 is YFSETQ. CDR3 size: 16 residues. The ends lost 4 bases at V and 0 bases at J; junction bases unmatched: 7. This clonotype was observed many times. The antigen remains undetermined. The chain employs TRBV5-1 and TRBJ1-3; TRBD1 agrees at 7 bases. This receptor was taken from a man aged 50 to 60 who received an inactivated influenza vaccine. Sequences were derived from non-naive T cells sorted from PBMCs, sampled 35 to 45 days after vaccination. The CDR3: CASSPTGLTSGNTIYF. CDR3 sequence (DNA): TGCGCCAGCAGCCCGACAGGGCTTACCTCTGGAAACACCATATATTTT.